The T cell receptor beta chain described here comes from a study of OX40 agonist ivuxolimab in advanced cancers. Findings and caveats of the study: Some patients who did not respond also had low normalized T-cell clonal expansion. Mean expanded clone counts were higher in CD8+ than CD4+ T cells. Clonal expansion in partial responders at 0.1-3.0 mg/kg ranked among the lowest. The CD4+ and CD8+ T cells in the blood had expanded clonally by week 6 at 0.1 to 3.0 mg/kg.

A remark on this clone: The antigen remains unidentified.

Using immunoSEQ multiplex PCR, the repertoire was profiled, and TCRdb retains in-frame clones only, with some absent. The table records about 99,000 clones, 95% to 96% of them present only once. The CDR3 is made up of 14 amino acids. After removal of 5 bases from V and 3 bases from J, the junction contained 5 bases not matched to a gene. Germline CDR1 SEHNR, CDR2 FQNEAQ (reference sequence). The sample here was CD4+ or CD8+ T cells sorted from blood, taken in a trial of the OX40 agonist ivuxolimab. This receptor was obtained from an adult with an advanced solid tumor such as melanoma, head and neck, liver or kidney cancer. The chain couples TRBV7-9 to TRBJ1-1, with 8 bases that match TRBD1. This CDR3 reads CASSILTGDTEAFF. The CDR3, as DNA: TGTGCCAGCAGCATCCTGACAGGGGACACTGAAGCTTTCTTT.